These 15 T cell receptor beta chains originate from one sample sequenced in a study of T cell responses to AZD1222 COVID-19 vaccine. Profiling relied on immunoSEQ multiplex PCR, and the TCRdb table lists in-frame clones only, not all of them. The table shows 75,000 to 90,000 clones, with roughly 89% occurring only once. Sequenced material: peripheral blood, taken on day 0 of AZD1222 vaccination. These receptors originate from an adult in good health.

The chain is built from TRBV10-2 and TRBJ2-7; unclear D gene. The V end lost 3 bases, the J end lost 3 bases, and 9 bases lay between the germline ends. CDR3 size: 13 residues. Germline V gene lookup returns CDR1 WSHSY and CDR2 SAAADI. CDR3 coding DNA: TGCGCCAGCAGTGACTCCCTGGGCTACGAGCAGTACTTC. This sequence encodes CASSDSLGYEQYF.

As DNA, the CDR3 is TGTGCCAGCAGCTGGGGACAGGCCGATAATTCACCCCTCCACTTT. It encodes CASSWGQADNSPLHF. V gene TRBV7-9 combines with J gene TRBJ1-6; 8 nucleotides align to TRBD1. There are 15 residues in the CDR3. Unmatched junction bases numbered 4, after V lost 4 bases and J lost 5 bases. Germline CDR1 reads SEHNR; CDR2 reads FQNEAQ (reference sequence).

The J gene is TRBJ1-1, the V gene TRBV6-2 or TRBV6-3; TRBD1 might be the D (6 bases). Deletions cut 3 bases from V and 1 base from J, with 15 bases between. Germline CDR1 is MNHEY and CDR2 is SVGEGT. The CDR3 extends over 16 amino acids. In DNA form, the CDR3 reads TGTGCCAGCAGTTATAAATCAGGGGAAGCGAACACTGAAGCTTTCTTT. Translating it yields CASSYKSGEANTEAFF.

This clone was counted once. This chain uses TRBV12-3 or TRBV12-4 with TRBJ1-1; tentative D call: TRBD1 (6 bases). CDR3 length: 13 amino acids. The V gene lost 6 bases and the J gene lost 4 bases, with 12 bases spanning the gap. The CDR3, as DNA: TGTGCCAGCAGCGCAGGGGCGGTCACTGAAGCTTTCTTT. Translation: CASSAGAVTEAFF.

This sequence joins TRBV27 and TRBJ2-3, with 7 bases that match TRBD2. V gave up 6 bases and J gave up 5 bases; unmatched junction bases: 5. Germline V gives CDR1 MNHEY, CDR2 SMNVEV (reference sequence). The CDR3 loop spans 13 amino acids. CDR3 sequence (DNA): TGTGCCAGCAGAACACTAGCGCTAGATACGCAGTATTTT. It specifies CASRTLALDTQYF.

The chain links TRBV3-1 (or the pseudogene TRBV3-2) to TRBJ1-1; tentative D call: TRBD1 (6 bases). The ends were cut back, 2 bases at V and 5 bases at J, with 21 bases in the middle. The V gene's germline CDR1 is LGHDT and CDR2 YNNKEL (reference sequence). The CDR3 is 17 residues long. The CDR3 coding sequence is TGTGCCAGCAGCCAACACTTGACCGGGACACGTCGGACTGAAGCTTTCTTT. It specifies CASSQHLTGTRRTEAFF.

The chain joins TRBV15 to TRBJ1-5, with D possibly matching TRBD1 (5 bases). Germline CDR1 is LNHNV and CDR2 is YYDKDF (reference sequence). The V and J ends lost 3 bases and 0 bases respectively, with 21 bases between them. The CDR3 runs 19 residues. CDR3 region: CATSSSLGVDVHSNQPQHF. CDR3 DNA sequence: TGTGCCACCAGCAGTTCCCTGGGGGTCGACGTTCATAGCAATCAGCCCCAGCATTTT.

The V call is TRBV10-2, the J call TRBJ1-3; 9 nucleotides agree with TRBD1. Germline V lookup: CDR1 WSHSY, CDR2 SAAADI. This CDR3 is built from 15 residues. V trimming: 10 bases; J trimming: 6 bases; junction bases outside the gene matches: 13. CDR3 amino acids: CATLPGQGLQNTIYF. CDR3 bases: TGCGCCACTCTCCCGGGACAGGGACTGCAAAACACCATATATTTT.

The chain joins TRBV9 to TRBJ2-5; 11 bases line up with TRBD2. The germline V gene has CDR1 SGDLS and CDR2 YYNGEE. This CDR3 has 15 amino acids. After removal of 1 base from V and 3 bases from J, the junction contained 2 bases not matched to a gene. CDR3 residues: CASSVTSGREETQYF. DNA of the CDR3: TGTGCCAGCAGCGTAACTAGCGGGAGAGAAGAGACCCAGTACTTC.

This clone was picked up one time. V is TRBV3-1 (or the pseudogene TRBV3-2) and J is TRBJ2-2, with D tentatively TRBD2 (7 bases). The CDR3 runs 17 residues. V was cut by 0 bases and J by 0 bases, with 11 bases left in between. The V gene's germline CDR1 is LGHDT and CDR2 YNNKEL (reference sequence). CDR3 protein: CASSQEGGGANTGELFF. DNA of the CDR3: TGTGCCAGCAGCCAAGAGGGAGGGGGTGCGAACACCGGGGAGCTGTTTTTT.

The chain uses TRBV11-2 and TRBJ2-2, with D perhaps TRBD1 or TRBD2 (6 bases each). CDR1 and CDR2 (germline): SGHAT, FQNNGV. The CDR3 loop spans 15 amino acids. V was pared by 1 base and J by 5 bases, with 11 bases between. The CDR3 DNA sequence: TGTGCCAGCAGCTTAGTTTGGGGGGCAACCGGGGAGCTGTTTTTT. It encodes CASSLVWGATGELFF.

This chain connects TRBV30 to TRBJ1-3; 7 nucleotides match TRBD1. The CDR3 contains 14 residues. V lost 2 bases and J lost 1; bases outside the gene matches: 2. The V gene's germline CDR1 is GTSNPN and CDR2 SVGIG (reference sequence). The CDR3 nucleotides read TGTGCCTGGAGTCTGGACAGGTCTGGAAACACCATATATTTT. Its translation is CAWSLDRSGNTIYF.

The chain uses TRBV9 and TRBJ2-7, with 10 bases fitting TRBD2. Germline CDR1 reads SGDLS; CDR2 reads YYNGEE. The CDR3 extends over 15 amino acids. V lost 2 bases to trimming and J lost 2 bases; unmatched junction nucleotides: 4. Here the CDR3 reads CASSVGLAETYEQYF. The CDR3 DNA follows: TGTGCCAGCAGCGTTGGACTAGCGGAAACCTACGAGCAGTACTTC.

The rearrangement uses TRBV29-1 and TRBJ1-1; D is uncertain. This CDR3 has 14 residues. Germline V gives CDR1 SQVTM, CDR2 ANQGSEA. V lost 4 bases and J lost 3, with 15 bases in between. The CDR3 spells CSVGQGRVDTEAFF. The CDR3 coding sequence is TGCAGCGTTGGGCAAGGACGGGTGGACACTGAAGCTTTCTTT.

This clone was detected a few times. CDR3 protein: CASSPPRTGRGNTIYF. In DNA form, the CDR3 reads TGTGCCAGCAGCCCGCCAAGGACAGGGAGGGGAAACACCATATATTTT. The chain joins TRBV6-2 or TRBV6-3 to TRBJ1-3; TRBD1 matches at 8 bases. This CDR3 is built from 16 residues. J lost 4 bases, V lost 6 bases, and 11 bases had no gene match. Germline loops: CDR1 MNHEY, CDR2 SVGEGT.